Following are 31 T cell receptor beta chains from one sample sequenced in a study of early T cells in non-severe SARS-CoV-2 infection. TCRdb re-called the 5' RACE reads with MiXCR, one entry per CDR3 protein. The sample holds about 97,000 distinct CDR3 sequences; roughly 11% are singletons and the top ten take roughly 4.5%. Material: whole blood, obtained at baseline. The receptors derive from an adult who was a healthcare worker with PCR-confirmed SARS-CoV-2 infection or an uninfected control (not recorded which).

This sequence joins TRBV3-1 and TRBJ2-1; no clear D gene. V lost 0 bases, J lost 4 bases, and 4 bases lay in between. CDR3 length: 13 amino acids. The germline CDR1 and CDR2 sequences are LGHDT and YNNKEL (reference sequence). CDR3 bases: TGTGCCAGCAGCCAAGATTTATACAATGAGCAGTTCTTC. Its translation: CASSQDLYNEQFF.

In this sample, this clonotype turned up a few times. The rearrangement joins TRBV7-3 to TRBJ1-1; perhaps TRBD1 as D (6 bases). The germline CDR1 and CDR2 sequences are SGHTA and FQGTGA. Trimming pared 4 bases from V and 4 bases from J, leaving 10 bases between. The CDR3 covers 13 residues. CDR3 DNA sequence: TGTGCCAGCAGCTCGACAGGAAGCACTGAAGCTTTCTTT. It yields the protein CASSSTGSTEAFF.

This clonotype turned up a few times. The chain couples TRBV30 to TRBJ1-2; 9 bases line up with TRBD1. V gave up 5 bases and J gave up 4 bases; unmatched junction bases: 5. CDR1 is GTSNPN and CDR2 is SVGIG in the germline V gene (reference sequence). The CDR3 is 13 residues long. The CDR3 spells CAWHKQGAYGYTF. In DNA, the CDR3 is TGTGCCTGGCATAAACAGGGGGCCTATGGCTACACCTTC.

The genes are TRBV12-5 and TRBJ1-5; no clear D gene. The CDR3 loop spans 12 amino acids. V gave up 5 bases and J gave up 5 bases, with 7 bases separating them. Looked up from germline, CDR1 is LGHNT and CDR2 is FRNRAP. The CDR3 loop is CASGPSYQPQHF. The DNA for the CDR3 is TGTGCTAGTGGTCCCTCATATCAGCCCCAGCATTTT.

The chain recombines TRBV5-1 with TRBJ2-1; 14 positions agree with TRBD2. This CDR3 contains 13 residues. The V gene's germline CDR1 is SGHRS and CDR2 YFSETQ. The J segment lost 10 bases and the V segment lost 3 bases, leaving 0 bases of the junction unmatched. The CDR3 region has the DNA TGCGCCAGCAGCTGGACTAGCGGGAGGGAGCAGTTCTTC. As protein: CASSWTSGREQFF.

In this sample, this clonotype turned up a few times. The CDR3 region has the DNA TGTGCCAGCGGCTTGACGAACACTGAAGCTTTCTTT. Translating it yields CASGLTNTEAFF. The chain is built from TRBV9 and TRBJ1-1; the D is unclear. This CDR3 comprises 12 residues. V was pared by 7 bases and J by 1 base, with 8 bases between. Looked up from germline, CDR1 is SGDLS and CDR2 is YYNGEE.

In regard to this clonotype: A much larger clone sits a single nucleotide away, making a read error possible. The rearrangement joins TRBV9 to TRBJ2-3; no definite D call. The germline V gene has CDR1 SGDLS and CDR2 YYNGEE. This CDR3 spans 13 amino acids. The CDR3 DNA is TGTGCCAGCAGCGCAGGCAGCACAGATGCGCAGTATTTT. Protein product: CASSAGSTDAQYF.

The table lists this clonotype with many counts. This chain's CDR3 is CASSGLNEQFF. CDR3 sequence (DNA): TGCGCCAGCAGTGGGCTCAATGAGCAGTTCTTC. The rearrangement links TRBV10-2 to TRBJ2-1; D is undetermined. The CDR3 length is 11 residues. Trimming removed 4 bases at V and 6 bases at J, with 4 bases between. Germline assignment: CDR1 WSHSY and CDR2 SAAADI.

The chain couples TRBV7-2 to TRBJ2-2; D uncertain. The CDR3 loop spans 15 amino acids. The V gene lost 2 bases and the J gene lost 5 bases, with 12 bases spanning the gap. The germline V gene has CDR1 SGHTA and CDR2 FQGNSA. CDR3 region: CASSLSVSVTGELFF. DNA of the CDR3: TGTGCCAGCAGCTTAAGTGTATCGGTTACCGGGGAGCTGTTTTTT.

The chain uses TRBV20-1 and TRBJ2-3, with a tentative D call TRBD2 (6 bases). Trimming removed 5 bases at V and 3 bases at J, with 6 bases between. Germline CDR1 and CDR2: DFQATT and SNEGSKA (reference sequence). The CDR3 runs to 11 residues. The CDR3 spells CSAGTTDTQYF. For the CDR3, the DNA is TGCAGTGCTGGGACTACAGATACGCAGTATTTT.

This clonotype was seen a few times. The V and J genes are TRBV19 and TRBJ1-1; D remains unclear. With 2 bases removed from V and 4 bases from J, the gap between germline ends came to 8 bases. Germline V lookup: CDR1 LNHDA, CDR2 SQIVND (reference sequence). This CDR3 region has 13 residues. CDR3 DNA sequence: TGTGCCAGTAGTATATTCAGCCCCACTGAAGCTTTCTTT. Translation: CASSIFSPTEAFF.

This clonotype was counted a few times. Here the CDR3 reads CASSEFGVGGANEKLFF. The CDR3 DNA reads as TGTGCCAGCAGTGAATTCGGAGTCGGGGGAGCTAATGAAAAACTGTTTTTT. J is TRBJ1-4 and V is TRBV25-1; possibly TRBD1 for D (5 bases). V was pared by 1 base and J by 3 bases, with 15 bases between. Germline V gene lookup returns CDR1 MGHDK and CDR2 SYGVNS. The CDR3 is 17 amino acids.

This clonotype was detected many times. V usage is TRBV6-1 and J usage is TRBJ1-4; TRBD1 might be the D (5 bases). From germline, CDR1 is MNHNS and CDR2 SASEGT. The CDR3 spans 14 residues. V was cut by 5 bases and J by 3 bases, with 10 bases left in between. CDR3 sequence (DNA): TGTGCCAGCAGTCGACAGTTTTCTAATGAAAAACTGTTTTTT. Translation: CASSRQFSNEKLFF.

The V and J genes are TRBV12-3 or TRBV12-4 and TRBJ1-2, with 7 bases identical to TRBD1. The V gene end was trimmed by 6 bases and the J gene end by 8 bases; junction bases not matched to a gene: 6. The CDR3 is 12 residues long. The CDR3 is CASRRDSGGYTF. CDR3 coding DNA: TGTGCCAGCAGGCGGGACAGCGGGGGCTACACCTTC.

This chain links TRBV5-1 with TRBJ2-6; 7 bases fit TRBD1. V shed 4 bases, J shed 0 bases, and the junction held 7 bases outside the gene matches. The CDR3 has 17 residues. Germline lookup yields CDR1 SGHRS and CDR2 YFSETQ. The CDR3 sequence: CASSIDRADSGANVLTF. CDR3 sequence (DNA): TGCGCCAGCAGCATAGACAGGGCTGACTCTGGGGCCAACGTCCTGACTTTC. Filled out from reference TRBV5-1 and TRBJ2-6, the complete variable domain reads KAGVTQTPRYLIKTRGQQVTLSCSPISGHRSVSWYQQTPGQGLQFLFEYFSETQRNKGNFPGRFSGRQFSNSRSEMNVSTLELGDSALYLCASSIDRADSGANVLTFGAGSRLTVL.

This clonotype was detected only a few times. The rearrangement links TRBV7-9 to TRBJ2-3; tentatively, D is TRBD2 (5 bases). Germline V gene lookup returns CDR1 SEHNR and CDR2 FQNEAQ (reference sequence). The CDR3 sequence is 15 residues long. V lost 7 bases and J 5 bases, leaving 19 bases between the germline ends. CDR3 sequence reads: CASTSSADYKDTQYF. CDR3 nucleotides: TGTGCCAGCACCTCCTCCGCAGACTATAAAGATACGCAGTATTTT.

At least ten counts were recorded for this clonotype. The chain has TRBV29-1 and TRBJ2-7; 8 nucleotides match TRBD2. CDR1 is SQVTM, CDR2 ANQGSEA, per germline. The CDR3 totals 14 residues. V shed 1 base, J shed 2 bases, and the junction held 4 bases outside the gene matches. The CDR3 loop is CSVEGLASTYEQYF. The CDR3 region has the DNA TGCAGCGTTGAAGGACTAGCGTCGACCTACGAGCAGTACTTC.

J is TRBJ2-7 and V is TRBV10-1; 15 bases map to TRBD2. Losses at the gene ends were 5 bases for V and 5 bases for J; bases not matched to a gene: 13. CDR3 size: 18 residues. CDR1 is WNHNN and CDR2 is SYGVQD in the germline V gene (reference sequence). The CDR3 reads CASSPPGLAGGRPNEQYF. In DNA, the CDR3 is TGCGCCAGCAGTCCCCCGGGACTAGCGGGGGGTCGTCCTAACGAGCAGTACTTC.

This sequence joins TRBV18 and TRBJ1-4, with TRBD1 identical over 11 bases. The CDR3 extends over 15 amino acids. CDR1 KGHSH and CDR2 LQKENI come from the germline V gene. The trim removed 6 bases at V and 9 bases at J, leaving 9 bases unmatched. This CDR3 reads CASSPPGQGDKKLFF. The CDR3 bases are TGTGCCAGCTCTCCGCCGGGACAGGGGGATAAAAAACTGTTTTTT. The full variable domain, with the rest looked up from reference TRBV18 and TRBJ1-4, is NAGVMQNPRHLVRRRGQEARLRCSPMKGHSHVYWYRQLPEEGLKFMVYLQKENIIDESGMPKERFSAEFPKEGPSILRIQQVVRGDSAAYFCASSPPGQGDKKLFFGSGTQLSVL.

The chain links TRBV14 to TRBJ2-7; D is possibly TRBD1 (6 bases). In germline, CDR1 is SGHDN, CDR2 FVKESK. The V end was cut by 0 bases, the J end by 6 bases, with 12 bases between. The CDR3 sequence is 14 residues long. The CDR3 is CASSQEQGKGEQYF. The CDR3 DNA is TGTGCCAGCAGCCAAGAACAGGGAAAGGGCGAGCAGTACTTC. Together with reference TRBV14 and TRBJ2-7, the CDR3 gives the full variable domain: EAGVTQFPSHSVIEKGQTVTLRCDPISGHDNLYWYRRVMGKEIKFLLHFVKESKQDESGMPNNRFLAERTGGTYSTLKVQPAELEDSGVYFCASSQEQGKGEQYFGPGTRLTVT.

The rearrangement links TRBV6-4 to TRBJ2-3; D is possibly TRBD2 (5 bases). From germline, CDR1 is MRHNA and CDR2 SNTAGT. V was clipped by 9 bases and J by 2 bases, with 18 bases between them. This CDR3 comprises 15 residues. The CDR3 reads CASEGRYRNTDTQYF. Written as DNA, the CDR3 is TGTGCCAGTGAGGGAAGGTATCGGAACACAGATACGCAGTATTTT.

The J gene is TRBJ1-6, the V gene TRBV9; D may be TRBD1 (6 bases). This CDR3 has 15 residues. V was shortened by 3 bases and J by 8 bases, with 15 bases between the two germline ends. Germline V CDR1 and CDR2: SGDLS, YYNGEE. The CDR3 nucleotides are TGTGCCAGCAGCGCCGGCGAGGGGGACTATTCACCCCTCCACTTT. It specifies CASSAGEGDYSPLHF.

The V gene is TRBV24-1, the J gene TRBJ2-7, with 10 bases matching TRBD2. Germline V gene data show CDR1 as KGHDR and CDR2 as SFDVKD. The CDR3 loop spans 15 amino acids. V dropped 6 bases and J dropped 2; count of bases not matched to a gene: 6. The CDR3 DNA follows: TGTGCCACCAGTCCAGCGGGAGGGGACACCTACGAGCAGTACTTC. Its protein product is CATSPAGGDTYEQYF.

Ten or more counts support this clonotype. J is TRBJ2-1 and V is TRBV20-1; D is unclear. Germline values: CDR1 DFQATT, CDR2 SNEGSKA (reference sequence). Trimming stripped 1 base from V and 9 bases from J, with 16 bases between. CDR3 length: 14 residues. The CDR3 region has the DNA TGCAGTGCTAGAGGGGTTTCCCTCCTGGGTGAGCAGTTCTTC. Translating gives CSARGVSLLGEQFF.

This clonotype was seen a handful of times. The CDR3 here is CASSLYVTGITGELFF. CDR3 DNA: TGTGCCAGCAGCTTATACGTGACAGGGATCACCGGGGAGCTGTTTTTT. The chain recombines TRBV11-2 with TRBJ2-2; 7 bases fit TRBD1. This CDR3 is built from 16 residues. The ends lost 2 bases at V and 4 bases at J; junction bases unmatched: 7. In germline, CDR1 is SGHAT, CDR2 FQNNGV.

The chain uses TRBV20-1 and TRBJ1-1; D not certain. Germline-derived CDR1 and CDR2 are DFQATT and SNEGSKA (reference sequence). Between the trimmed V and J ends, which lost 0 bases and 3 bases, there was a span of 8 bases. The CDR3 runs 13 residues. The CDR3 loop is CSARDWRDTEAFF. CDR3 DNA sequence: TGCAGTGCTAGAGATTGGAGGGACACTGAAGCTTTCTTT.

This clonotype was seen a handful of times. The rearrangement joins TRBV20-1 to TRBJ2-1; 7 bases fit TRBD1. Trimming at V came to 6 bases and at J to 5 bases, leaving 10 bases not matched to a gene. Germline lookup yields CDR1 DFQATT and CDR2 SNEGSKA (reference sequence). The length of the CDR3 is 14 residues. The CDR3 reads CSASQGTLHNEQFF. The CDR3 coding sequence is TGCAGTGCATCACAGGGGACACTCCACAATGAGCAGTTCTTC.

This clonotype was recorded many times. The chain combines TRBV19 with TRBJ1-2; D unresolved. Trimming took 0 bases from V and 2 from J, leaving 4 bases between them. The CDR3 has 13 amino acids. Germline CDR1 LNHDA, CDR2 SQIVND (reference sequence). CDR3 sequence reads: CASSIDFNYGYTF. For the CDR3, the DNA is TGTGCCAGTAGTATAGATTTCAACTATGGCTACACCTTC.

This clonotype was detected a few times. The CDR3 is CSASDTSGAPYNEQFF. In nucleotides, the CDR3 is TGCAGTGCTTCAGACACTAGCGGGGCCCCATACAATGAGCAGTTCTTC. The V gene is TRBV20-1, the J gene TRBJ2-1; 10 positions match TRBD2. CDR3 length: 16 amino acids. Per germline, CDR1 DFQATT and CDR2 SNEGSKA (reference sequence). V shed 5 bases and J 4 bases; nucleotides not matched to a gene: 11.

V is TRBV10-2 and J is TRBJ2-7, with TRBD1 matching over 9 bases. Germline lookup yields CDR1 WSHSY and CDR2 SAAADI. This CDR3 contains 13 residues. Trimming took 6 bases from V and 7 from J; bases not matched to a gene: 7. In DNA, the CDR3 is TGCGCCAGCAGCACAACAGGGGGCTGGGAGCAGTACTTC. This encodes CASSTTGGWEQYF.

This clonotype was seen a handful of times. V is TRBV6-6 and J is TRBJ1-4; 10 bases are a match to TRBD1. V lost 0 bases to trimming and J lost 5 bases; unmatched junction nucleotides: 3. This CDR3 spans 16 amino acids. The germline CDR1 and CDR2 sequences are MNHNY and SVGAGI (reference sequence). The CDR3 loop is CASSYSMGQGNEKLFF. CDR3 nucleotides: TGTGCCAGCAGTTACTCGATGGGACAGGGGAATGAAAAACTGTTTTTT.